The T cell receptor beta chain under discussion was sequenced for a study of CD8 T cells in Susac syndrome. This clonotype was counted once. The CDR3 is made up of 13 amino acids. Germline lookup yields CDR1 SNHLY and CDR2 FYNNEI. V trimming: 7 bases; J trimming: 6 bases; junction bases outside the gene matches: 5. RNA totalling about 0.5 to 1 ug underwent reverse transcription with random hexamers. A multiplex approach, immunoSEQ multiplex PCR, amplified TCR beta CDR3 across 54 Vbeta and 13 Jbeta. Using its own MiXCR run on the immunoSEQ multiplex PCR reads, TCRdb lists one record per CDR3 protein. The sample yields a few hundred thousand distinct CDR3 sequences, 75% to 90% seen once. The sequenced target, TCR beta, came from blood CD8+ and CD4+ T cells. The CD8+ and CD4+ T cells were isolated magnetically using a negative isolation approach, whereas the TEMRA cells were enriched by FACS.

Source material: CD8+ T cells from PBMCs. This rearrangement joins TRBV2 to TRBJ2-7, with 11 bases fitting TRBD2. The TCR originated in a human donor with multiple sclerosis. The CDR3 loop is CASIAGGLGEQYF. The CDR3 DNA reads as TGTGCCAGCATAGCGGGAGGGCTTGGCGAGCAGTACTTC.